This section outlines one T cell receptor beta chain sequence together with its context. Its antigen is unknown. Base qualities were left out, and no much larger clone turns up one base away. This sample was taken from a study of T-cell reconstitution after alpha-beta-depleted transplantation in children (dated by TCRdb to 2016 to 2017). In the study overall: The study quantitatively tracked T-cell immune reconstitution after TCRalphabeta/CD19-depleted allogeneic hematopoietic cell transplantation in children using TCR repertoire profiling.

The library was built by means of PCR. Sequencing instrument: Illumina HiSeq 2500. To normalize quantification of the TCRbeta repertoire, the TCR libraries were built with molecular barcoding that relied on unique molecular identifiers. The raw public reads went through TCRdb reprocessing: fastp at Q25, MiXCR clone calling, in-frame beta chains kept. Rows with one shared CDR3 protein collapse into an entry with the most common genes and DNA. The sample table holds 90,000 to 130,000 distinct CDR3 sequences, of which around 10% were seen once. The ten largest clones capture less than 10% of the sample. For CDR1 and CDR2, the germline V gene lists SGHDN and FVKESK. Spanning cysteine to phenylalanine, the CDR3 consists of 15 amino acids. The retained sequence is limited to the CDR3, 45 bases, with the frame set at the first base. V is clipped by 2 bases and J by 7 bases, and the sequence between their germline boundaries is 17 bases long.

This chain is built from TRBV14 and TRBJ2-5, and the D gene may be TRBD1, 6 bases matching. This TCR derives from a human donor who donated a stem cell graft to a child with acute lymphoblastic leukemia. Sequencing used PBMCs from the stem cell graft donor, obtained from the stem cell graft. The CDR3 protein: CASSQRTAQIGTQYF. DNA sequence: TGTGCCAGCAGCCAACGGACAGCTCAGATTGGGACCCAGTACTTC.